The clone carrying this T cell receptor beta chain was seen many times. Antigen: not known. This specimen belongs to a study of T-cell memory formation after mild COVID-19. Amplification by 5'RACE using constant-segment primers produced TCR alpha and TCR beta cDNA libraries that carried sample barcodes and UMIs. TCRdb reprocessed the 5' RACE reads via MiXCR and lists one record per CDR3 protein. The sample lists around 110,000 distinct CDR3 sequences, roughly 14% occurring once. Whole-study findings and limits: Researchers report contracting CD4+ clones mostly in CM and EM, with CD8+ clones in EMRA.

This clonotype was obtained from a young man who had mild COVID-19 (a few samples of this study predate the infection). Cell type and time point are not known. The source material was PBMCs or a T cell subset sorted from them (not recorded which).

The CDR3 region has the DNA TGCAGTGCTAGAGATTGGAGGGTCGAGCAGTACTTC. Its translation is CSARDWRVEQYF. This rearrangement joins TRBV20-1 to TRBJ2-7; TRBD2 might be the D (6 bases). V dropped 0 bases and J dropped 6 bases, with 9 bases sitting between them. This CDR3 has 12 residues. The germline V gene has CDR1 DFQATT and CDR2 SNEGSKA (reference sequence).